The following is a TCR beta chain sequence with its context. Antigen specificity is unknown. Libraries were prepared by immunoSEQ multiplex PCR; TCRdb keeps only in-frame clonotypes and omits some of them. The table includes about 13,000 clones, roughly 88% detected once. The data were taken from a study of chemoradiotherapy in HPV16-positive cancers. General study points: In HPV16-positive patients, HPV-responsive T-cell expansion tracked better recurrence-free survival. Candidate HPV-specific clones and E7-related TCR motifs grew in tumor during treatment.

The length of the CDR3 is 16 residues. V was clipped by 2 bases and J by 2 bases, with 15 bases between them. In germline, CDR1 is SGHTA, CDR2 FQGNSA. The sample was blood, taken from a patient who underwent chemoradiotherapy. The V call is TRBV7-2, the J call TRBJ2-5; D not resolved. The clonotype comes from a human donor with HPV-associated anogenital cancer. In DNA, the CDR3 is TGTGCCAGCAGCTTAAATTGGTTTGGGCAGCAAGAGACCCAGTACTTC. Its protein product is CASSLNWFGQQETQYF.